The rows below give T cell receptor beta chains drawn from one sample of a study of cytomegalovirus exposure and HLA in healthy donors. Sequenced by immunoSEQ multiplex PCR; TCRdb stores in-frame clones only, minus some. The sample lists around 70,000 clones; about 90% were seen once. The sample comprised PBMCs. Every receptor here comes from a man younger than 35 in good health and CMV-seronegative. Each CDR3 is given with its conserved first and last residue. D genes are given only for firm matches. Where a row states a size, it is once, few, many or the class of an expanded clone; other rows omit it.

J gene: TRBJ1-5
D gene: TRBD1
clone size: .
V gene: TRBV7-2
CDR3 protein: CASSLGTGWNQPQHF
CDR3 DNA: TGTGCCAGCAGCTTAGGGACAGGGTGGAATCAGCCCCAGCATTTT

J gene: TRBJ1-1
D gene: .
clone size: .
V gene: TRBV6-1
CDR3 protein: CASIEGWRQDQAFF
CDR3 DNA: TGTGCCAGCATCGAGGGTTGGAGGCAGGATCAAGCTTTCTTT

J gene: TRBJ1-1
D gene: .
clone size: .
V gene: TRBV5-1
CDR3 protein: CASSLIDTNTEAFF
CDR3 DNA: TGCGCCAGCAGCTTAATTGACACCAACACTGAAGCTTTCTTT

J gene: TRBJ2-7
D gene: TRBD1
clone size: .
V gene: TRBV29-1
CDR3 protein: CSVEERNRGGFFEQYF
CDR3 DNA: TGCAGCGTTGAAGAAAGGAACAGGGGTGGTTTTTTCGAGCAGTACTTC

J gene: TRBJ2-6
D gene: .
clone size: .
V gene: TRBV27
CDR3 protein: CASSYQGGGANVLTF
CDR3 DNA: TGTGCCAGCAGTTACCAGGGTGGTGGGGCCAACGTCCTGACTTTC

J gene: TRBJ2-3
D gene: .
clone size: once
V gene: TRBV28
CDR3 protein: CASYTRTGTDTQYF
CDR3 DNA: TGTGCCAGCTACACTCGAACAGGAACAGATACGCAGTATTTT

J gene: TRBJ1-4
D gene: .
clone size: .
V gene: TRBV13
CDR3 protein: CASSRGNREKLFF
CDR3 DNA: TGTGCCAGCAGCCGCGGGAATCGCGAAAAACTGTTTTTT

J gene: TRBJ1-1
D gene: .
clone size: .
V gene: TRBV28
CDR3 protein: CASSPSPKNTEAFF
CDR3 DNA: TGTGCCAGCAGCCCTAGCCCCAAGAACACTGAAGCTTTCTTT

J gene: TRBJ1-2
D gene: .
clone size: .
V gene: TRBV6-5
CDR3 protein: CASSSRTDYGYTF
CDR3 DNA: TGTGCCAGCAGTTCCAGGACAGACTATGGCTACACCTTC

J gene: TRBJ2-1
D gene: .
clone size: .
V gene: TRBV9
CDR3 protein: CASSVVSNYNEQFF
CDR3 DNA: TGTGCCAGCAGCGTAGTGTCTAACTACAATGAGCAGTTCTTC

J gene: TRBJ2-3
D gene: TRBD2
clone size: .
V gene: TRBV5-1
CDR3 protein: CASSPGGASTDTQYF
CDR3 DNA: TGCGCCAGCAGCCCGGGAGGAGCTAGCACAGATACGCAGTATTTT

J gene: TRBJ2-7
D gene: TRBD2
clone size: .
V gene: TRBV28
CDR3 protein: CASSSRGGARNEQYF
CDR3 DNA: TGTGCCAGCAGTTCCCGGGGGGGGGCGCGAAACGAGCAGTACTTC

J gene: TRBJ1-3
D gene: .
clone size: .
V gene: TRBV21-1
CDR3 protein: CAIPIPDSGNTIYF
CDR3 DNA: TGTGCCATCCCCATTCCCGACAGCGGAAACACCATATATTTT

J gene: TRBJ1-5
D gene: .
clone size: .
V gene: TRBV19
CDR3 protein: CASSIGGGEQPQHF
CDR3 DNA: TGTGCCAGTAGTATAGGAGGGGGAGAACAGCCCCAGCATTTT

J gene: TRBJ1-5
D gene: TRBD1
clone size: .
V gene: TRBV5-1
CDR3 protein: CASSSDRDRVQPQHF
CDR3 DNA: TGCGCCAGCAGTTCCGACAGGGACAGAGTCCAGCCCCAGCATTTT

J gene: TRBJ2-1
D gene: TRBD2
clone size: .
V gene: TRBV7-2
CDR3 protein: CASRLLSGRPNEQFF
CDR3 DNA: TGTGCCAGCAGACTTTTGAGCGGGAGGCCCAATGAGCAGTTCTTC

J gene: TRBJ1-1
D gene: .
clone size: .
V gene: TRBV28
CDR3 protein: CATPPGGGTEAFF
CDR3 DNA: TGTGCCACCCCCCCCGGCGGGGGAACTGAAGCTTTCTTT

J gene: TRBJ2-7
D gene: TRBD2
clone size: .
V gene: TRBV5-4
CDR3 protein: CASSLRRTSSEQYF
CDR3 DNA: TGTGCCAGCAGCTTGAGGAGGACTAGCTCCGAGCAGTACTTC

J gene: TRBJ1-1
D gene: .
clone size: .
V gene: TRBV27
CDR3 protein: CASSLTGGYMNTEAFF
CDR3 DNA: TGTGCCAGCAGTTTAACAGGTGGTTATATGAACACTGAAGCTTTCTTT

J gene: TRBJ2-7
D gene: .
clone size: .
V gene: TRBV15
CDR3 protein: CATSRDDRNYEQYF
CDR3 DNA: TGTGCCACCAGCAGAGATGACAGGAATTACGAGCAGTACTTC

J gene: TRBJ1-5
D gene: .
clone size: .
V gene: TRBV6-5
CDR3 protein: CASSYGRPGSDQPQHF
CDR3 DNA: TGTGCCAGCAGTTACGGTCGGCCAGGGTCAGATCAGCCCCAGCATTTT

J gene: TRBJ2-7
D gene: TRBD1
clone size: .
V gene: TRBV28
CDR3 protein: CASPPRIGQGPYEQYF
CDR3 DNA: TGTGCCAGCCCGCCGCGGATCGGACAGGGCCCCTACGAGCAGTACTTC

J gene: TRBJ1-1
D gene: TRBD1
clone size: .
V gene: TRBV29-1
CDR3 protein: CSVRTGGNTEAFF
CDR3 DNA: TGCAGCGTTCGGACAGGGGGCAACACTGAAGCTTTCTTT

J gene: TRBJ2-1
D gene: TRBD2
clone size: .
V gene: TRBV9
CDR3 protein: CASSDLHSRGLQNNEQFF
CDR3 DNA: TGTGCCAGCAGCGATTTACACTCCCGGGGACTACAGAACAATGAGCAGTTCTTC

J gene: TRBJ2-7
D gene: .
clone size: .
V gene: TRBV27
CDR3 protein: CASREVVPSYEQYF
CDR3 DNA: TGTGCCAGCAGGGAGGTAGTACCCTCCTACGAGCAGTACTTC

J gene: TRBJ2-7
D gene: TRBD2
clone size: .
V gene: TRBV5-8
CDR3 protein: CASSSPRTSGNNEQYF
CDR3 DNA: TGTGCCAGCAGTTCGCCCCGGACTAGCGGGAATAACGAGCAGTACTTC

J gene: TRBJ1-1
D gene: TRBD1
clone size: .
V gene: TRBV19
CDR3 protein: CASSAPGTGGGGTEAFF
CDR3 DNA: TGTGCCAGTAGTGCTCCCGGGACAGGGGGCGGCGGCACTGAAGCTTTCTTT

J gene: TRBJ1-2
D gene: .
clone size: .
V gene: TRBV10-1
CDR3 protein: CASSDRGTNYGYTF
CDR3 DNA: TGCGCCAGCAGTGACAGGGGCACTAACTATGGCTACACCTTC

J gene: TRBJ1-5
D gene: .
clone size: .
V gene: TRBV28
CDR3 protein: CASSFGPGQPQHF
CDR3 DNA: TGTGCCAGCAGTTTTGGGCCGGGACAGCCCCAGCATTTT

J gene: TRBJ1-2
D gene: .
clone size: once
V gene: TRBV11-2
CDR3 protein: CASSLRGGSPRGYTF
CDR3 DNA: TGTGCCAGCAGCTTGCGGGGAGGATCGCCCCGAGGCTACACCTTC

J gene: TRBJ1-2
D gene: TRBD1
clone size: .
V gene: TRBV6-5
CDR3 protein: CASNRGGNYGYTF
CDR3 DNA: TGTGCCAGCAACAGGGGTGGGAACTATGGCTACACCTTC

J gene: TRBJ2-5
D gene: .
clone size: .
V gene: TRBV29-1
CDR3 protein: CSVEEGLQETQYF
CDR3 DNA: TGCAGCGTTGAAGAGGGACTCCAAGAGACCCAGTACTTC

J gene: TRBJ2-5
D gene: .
clone size: few
V gene: TRBV15
CDR3 protein: CATSVNPGRETQYF
CDR3 DNA: TGTGCCACCAGCGTCAATCCGGGTCGGGAGACCCAGTACTTC

J gene: TRBJ2-7
D gene: .
clone size: .
V gene: TRBV5-1
CDR3 protein: CASSRGLASDTYEQYF
CDR3 DNA: TGCGCCAGCAGCCGGGGTTTGGCTAGCGATACCTACGAGCAGTACTTC

J gene: TRBJ1-1
D gene: .
clone size: .
V gene: TRBV4-3
CDR3 protein: CASSHEWANTEAFF
CDR3 DNA: TGCGCCAGCAGCCATGAATGGGCAAACACTGAAGCTTTCTTT

J gene: TRBJ2-7
D gene: .
clone size: .
V gene: TRBV7-2
CDR3 protein: CASSLTSGGYSYEQYF
CDR3 DNA: TGTGCCAGCAGCTTAACCTCTGGAGGATACTCCTACGAGCAGTACTTC

J gene: TRBJ2-7
D gene: TRBD1
clone size: .
V gene: TRBV7-2
CDR3 protein: CASVRQGFYEQYF
CDR3 DNA: TGTGCCAGCGTACGACAGGGGTTTTACGAGCAGTACTTC

J gene: TRBJ2-1
D gene: .
clone size: .
V gene: TRBV13
CDR3 protein: CASYEVSSYNEQFF
CDR3 DNA: TGTGCCAGCTACGAGGTGAGCTCCTACAATGAGCAGTTCTTC

J gene: TRBJ2-1
D gene: .
clone size: .
V gene: TRBV5-6
CDR3 protein: CASRAPWLEVEQFF
CDR3 DNA: TGTGCCAGCAGGGCTCCGTGGCTAGAGGTTGAGCAGTTCTTC

J gene: TRBJ2-1
D gene: TRBD2
clone size: .
V gene: TRBV28
CDR3 protein: CASTRGGGRAYNEQFF
CDR3 DNA: TGTGCCAGCACCAGAGGGGGCGGGAGGGCCTACAATGAGCAGTTCTTC

J gene: TRBJ2-5
D gene: TRBD2
clone size: .
V gene: TRBV7-9
CDR3 protein: CASSGSASGTQYF
CDR3 DNA: TGTGCCAGCAGCGGAAGCGCTAGCGGGACCCAGTACTTC

J gene: TRBJ2-7
D gene: TRBD2
clone size: .
V gene: TRBV20-1
CDR3 protein: CSAGRAYEQYF
CDR3 DNA: TGCAGTGCCGGGAGGGCCTACGAGCAGTACTTC

J gene: TRBJ1-2
D gene: .
clone size: once
V gene: TRBV18
CDR3 protein: CASSRDSSQRDGYTF
CDR3 DNA: TGTGCCAGCTCGCGAGACAGTTCCCAAAGGGATGGCTACACCTTC

J gene: TRBJ2-2
D gene: .
clone size: .
V gene: TRBV9
CDR3 protein: CASSKRLENTGELFF
CDR3 DNA: TGTGCCAGCTCCAAGCGGCTAGAGAACACCGGGGAGCTGTTTTTT

J gene: TRBJ1-3
D gene: .
clone size: .
V gene: TRBV30
CDR3 protein: CAWVSDTIYF
CDR3 DNA: TGTGCCTGGGTTAGCGACACCATATATTTT

J gene: TRBJ1-1
D gene: .
clone size: .
V gene: TRBV27
CDR3 protein: CASSLLSPAGANTEAFF
CDR3 DNA: TGTGCCAGCAGTCTGCTGTCCCCCGCAGGGGCGAACACTGAAGCTTTCTTT